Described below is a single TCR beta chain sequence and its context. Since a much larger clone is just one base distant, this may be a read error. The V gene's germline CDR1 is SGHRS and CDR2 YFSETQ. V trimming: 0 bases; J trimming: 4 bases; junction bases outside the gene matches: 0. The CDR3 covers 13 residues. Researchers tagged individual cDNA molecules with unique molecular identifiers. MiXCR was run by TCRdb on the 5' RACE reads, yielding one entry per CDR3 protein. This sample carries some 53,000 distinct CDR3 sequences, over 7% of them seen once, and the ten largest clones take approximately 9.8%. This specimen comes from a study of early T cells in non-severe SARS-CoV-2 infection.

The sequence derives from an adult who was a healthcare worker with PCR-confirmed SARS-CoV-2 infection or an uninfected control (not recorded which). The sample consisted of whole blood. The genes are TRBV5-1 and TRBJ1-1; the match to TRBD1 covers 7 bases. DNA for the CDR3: TGCGCCAGCAGCTTGGACAGGGGCACTGAAGCTTTCTTT. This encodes CASSLDRGTEAFF.